This entry describes one T cell receptor beta chain. What it binds is not known. The source of the sample is a study of cytomegalovirus exposure and HLA in healthy donors. Study-wide background: Around 79 million unique TCRs, all from HLA-typed donors, were included in an early release of the data.

Germline V gene data show CDR1 as SQVTM and CDR2 as ANQGSEA. The CDR3 runs 12 residues. With 4 bases removed from V and 8 bases from J, the gap between germline ends came to 14 bases. Whole-study findings and limits: Altogether, 170 or so TCR beta chains were recorded as cytomegalovirus-associated.

PCR involved 60 Vbeta and 13 Jbeta primers. Libraries were prepared by immunoSEQ multiplex PCR; TCRdb keeps only in-frame clonotypes and omits some of them. The sample contains 75,000 to 95,000 clones, 78% of which appear only once. This TCR derives from a woman aged 40 to 49 in good health and CMV-seropositive. The sample was PBMCs. The chain carries TRBV29-1 and TRBJ1-2; a possible D gene is TRBD1 (6 bases). Here the CDR3 reads CSVVRGAGGYTF. In nucleotides, the CDR3 is TGCAGCGTTGTTCGGGGGGCGGGAGGCTACACCTTC.